This T cell receptor (beta chain) is from a study of Graves' ophthalmopathy and Graves' hyperthyroidism. Scientists amplified the TCR beta CDR3 regions from RNA transcripts. Investigators did first-round RT-PCR with HTBI primers, then second-round multiplex PCR. TCRdb re-derived calls from the multiplex PCR reads in MiXCR, one entry per CDR3 protein. The sample consists of about 550,000 distinct CDR3 sequences, roughly 39% of them appearing once. Sequencing used peripheral blood or thyroid tissue (not recorded which). This TCR came from an adult man with Graves' hyperthyroidism.

The CDR3 DNA sequence: TGTGCCAGCAGCTCCCAGGGTAGCGGGGAAGAGACCCAGTACTTC. It codes for CASSSQGSGEETQYF. This chain links TRBV7-9 with TRBJ2-5; 8 bases map to TRBD2. Germline-derived CDR1 and CDR2 are SEHNR and FQNEAQ (reference sequence). The trim removed 4 bases at V and 3 bases at J, leaving 7 bases unmatched. The CDR3 is 15 amino acids.